Listed below are T cell receptor beta chains from one sample, sequenced in a study of long-term antiretroviral therapy in people with HIV. TCRdb's table, derived via immunoSEQ multiplex PCR, lists solely in-frame clones and lacks some. The sample carries roughly 26,000 clones, 90% to 95% recorded once. The material sequenced was unsorted PBMCs, taken more than 4.7 years after starting antiretroviral therapy. These receptor sequences come from a woman between 45 and 60 years old with HIV. The CDR3 runs from the conserved cysteine through the conserved F or W. The D gene is left open where the match is weak. A row's size may be missing; if present it is once, few, many or a size class.

j_call,v_call,clone_size,d_call,cdr3_nt,cdr3_aa
TRBJ1-2,TRBV6-1,NA,NA,TGTGCCAGCAGCGCGACAGTTTCTAACTATGGCTACACCTTC,CASSATVSNYGYTF
TRBJ2-3,TRBV19,NA,TRBD2,TGTGCCAGTCGGACTAGCGGGACCAGCACAGATACGCAGTATTTT,CASRTSGTSTDTQYF
TRBJ1-1,TRBV5-1,NA,TRBD1,TGCGCCAGCAGAGACGGGACAGGGGGGACATACGCTGAAGCTTTCTTT,CASRDGTGGTYAEAFF
TRBJ1-2,TRBV19,NA,TRBD1,TGTGCCAGTAGTATCGACGACAGGGGGCCTGGCTACACCTTC,CASSIDDRGPGYTF
TRBJ2-2,TRBV27,NA,TRBD2,TGTGCCAGCAGCTCCCAAACTAGCGGGGACACCGGGGAGCTGTTTTTT,CASSSQTSGDTGELFF
TRBJ2-3,TRBV23-1,NA,NA,TGCGCCAGCAGTCCACATCAGGTTACCCTCGGCACAGATACGCAGTATTTT,CASSPHQVTLGTDTQYF
TRBJ2-5,TRBV7-2,NA,TRBD2,TGTGCCAGCAGCCTTCCGACTAGCGGCTTGGAGACCCAGTACTTC,CASSLPTSGLETQYF
TRBJ2-3,TRBV2,NA,NA,TGTGCCAGCAGGGAGACCTTCTTAAGCACAGATACGCAGTATTTT,CASRETFLSTDTQYF
TRBJ2-5,TRBV7-7,NA,NA,TGTGCCAGCAGCTCTGACAGTCCCGGGACCCAGTACTTC,CASSSDSPGTQYF
TRBJ1-2,TRBV14,NA,NA,TGTGCCAGCAGCCAAGCCCCGGGCGGTGGCTACACCTTC,CASSQAPGGGYTF
TRBJ1-1,TRBV10-3,NA,NA,TGTGCCATCAGTGGGGCAGGGAGCGTCACTGAAGCTTTCTTT,CAISGAGSVTEAFF
TRBJ2-1,TRBV25-1,NA,TRBD2,TGTGCCAGCAGCCAAGCGGGGGGATACAATGAGCAGTTCTTC,CASSQAGGYNEQFF
TRBJ1-4,TRBV7-9,NA,TRBD1,TGTGCCAGCAGTGACAGGGGATCTAATGAAAAACTGTTTTTT,CASSDRGSNEKLFF
TRBJ2-7,TRBV10-3,NA,NA,TGTGCCATCAGGGGGGGCGAGGTGTCCTACGAGCAGTACTTC,CAIRGGEVSYEQYF
TRBJ2-7,TRBV7-9,NA,NA,TGTGCCAGCAGCTTGAATCGGGAGTCATACGAGCAGTACTTC,CASSLNRESYEQYF
TRBJ2-1,TRBV6-5,NA,TRBD2,TGTGCCAGCAGGTCTTTAGCGGGAGCCGCAGATGAGCAGTTCTTC,CASRSLAGAADEQFF
TRBJ2-3,TRBV18,NA,NA,TGTGCCAGCTCACCACCGGGCGGACTTACGCGAGATACGCAGTATTTT,CASSPPGGLTRDTQYF
TRBJ2-5,TRBV4-1,NA,NA,TGCGCCAGCAGCCAAGTTTCAGGGTACCAAGAGACCCAGTACTTC,CASSQVSGYQETQYF
TRBJ2-3,TRBV4-3,NA,TRBD2,TGCGCCAGCAGCCAAGTCTATGGGGCTAGCGGGACGGATACGCAGTATTTT,CASSQVYGASGTDTQYF
TRBJ1-1,TRBV18,NA,TRBD1,TGTGCCAGCTCACCTGGGACAGTTAACACTGAAGCTTTCTTT,CASSPGTVNTEAFF
TRBJ2-6,TRBV5-6,once,NA,TGTGCCAGCAGCTCACAGGGAACTGGGGCCAACGTCCTGACTTTC,CASSSQGTGANVLTF
TRBJ2-6,TRBV7-9,NA,NA,TGTGCCAGCAGCTTAGACGGGGGTGGAGCCAACGTCCTGACTTTC,CASSLDGGGANVLTF
TRBJ2-7,TRBV6-6,NA,NA,TGTGCCAGCAGTTACTCGACCTACGAGCAGTACTTC,CASSYSTYEQYF
TRBJ2-7,TRBV28,NA,NA,TGTGCCAGCAGTTTGGTGGGGAGCTCCTACGAGCAGTACTTC,CASSLVGSSYEQYF
TRBJ2-1,TRBV7-3,NA,NA,TGTGCCAGCAGCTTGGAGGGGGCTATTGGTGAGCAGTTCTTC,CASSLEGAIGEQFF
TRBJ2-5,TRBV7-2,NA,TRBD2,TGTGCCAGCAGCTCCCCGGGACTAGCGGATCTCAGGGAGACCCAGTACTTC,CASSSPGLADLRETQYF
TRBJ2-7,TRBV5-5,NA,NA,TGTGCCAGCAGCTTGCGCAGGACGAGCTCCTACGAGCAGTACTTC,CASSLRRTSSYEQYF
TRBJ1-4,TRBV7-2,NA,NA,TGTGCCAGCAGCTCGCAGGGCGTAAATGAAAAACTGTTTTTT,CASSSQGVNEKLFF
TRBJ2-6,TRBV5-1,NA,NA,TGCGCCAGCAGCTCCAGGGTTGCTGGGGCCAACGTCCTGACTTTC,CASSSRVAGANVLTF
TRBJ2-5,TRBV19,NA,NA,TGTGCCAGTAGTAAAACCTTACTAGCGTACAGGGCCCAGTACTTC,CASSKTLLAYRAQYF
TRBJ1-5,TRBV9,NA,NA,TGTGCCAGCAGCGTAGGGACAGTAGGTCAGCCCCAGCATTTT,CASSVGTVGQPQHF
TRBJ2-3,TRBV2,NA,NA,TGTGCCAGCTGGGAAGGCGAGGGTACGCAGTATTTT,CASWEGEGTQYF
TRBJ2-3,TRBV5-4,NA,NA,TGTGCCAGCAGCTTGGGACTAGGGACAGATACGCAGTATTTT,CASSLGLGTDTQYF
TRBJ1-2,TRBV7-9,NA,NA,TGTGCCAGCAGCCTAGAGTGGGGCGGAATGCCACTTTATGGCTACACCTTC,CASSLEWGGMPLYGYTF
TRBJ2-7,TRBV10-1,NA,NA,TGCGCCAGCAGTGGGGTAGCGGTCGAGCAGTACTTC,CASSGVAVEQYF
TRBJ2-7,TRBV6-5,NA,NA,TGTGCCAGCAGTAGACACTTTTCGGACTACGAGCAGTACTTC,CASSRHFSDYEQYF
TRBJ2-3,TRBV5-1,NA,NA,TGCGCCAGCAGCTTGGGTGGTACAGTCACAGATACGCAGTATTTT,CASSLGGTVTDTQYF
TRBJ2-7,TRBV5-6,NA,TRBD1,TGTGCCAGCTCATTGACCGGGACAGGACTTTACGAGCAGTACTTC,CASSLTGTGLYEQYF
TRBJ1-2,TRBV7-9,few,NA,TGTGCCAGCAGTCCGGACCCCTATGGCTACACCTTC,CASSPDPYGYTF
TRBJ2-3,TRBV9,NA,NA,TGTGCCAGCAGCCCCTCCGGGACTCCAACAGATACGCAGTATTTT,CASSPSGTPTDTQYF
TRBJ1-2,TRBV4-1,NA,TRBD1,TGCGCCAGCAGCCAATTGACAGGGGGCAACTATGGCTACACCTTC,CASSQLTGGNYGYTF
TRBJ1-1,TRBV19,NA,NA,TGTGCCAGTAGTATCGGTCGGGGAGCTTTCTTT,CASSIGRGAFF
TRBJ1-1,TRBV7-9,NA,NA,TGTGCCAGCAGCCACGGTTGGCGGGGGACTGAAGCTTTCTTT,CASSHGWRGTEAFF
TRBJ1-5,TRBV25-1,NA,TRBD1,TGTGCCAGCAGTCCGGACAGGGGCAATCAGCCCCAGCATTTT,CASSPDRGNQPQHF
TRBJ2-1,TRBV9,NA,TRBD2,TGTGCCAGCAGCGCTACGGGACTAGCGGGAGCTCTTGAGCAGTTCTTC,CASSATGLAGALEQFF
TRBJ2-2,TRBV5-4,NA,NA,TGTGCCAGCAGCCAGAGATTGGGAGGAACGAACACCGGGGAGCTGTTTTTT,CASSQRLGGTNTGELFF
TRBJ2-1,TRBV7-2,NA,NA,TGTGCCAGCAGCTTAGAGAGTAGCCCTAGGCAGTTCTTC,CASSLESSPRQFF
TRBJ1-2,TRBV20-1,NA,NA,TGCAGTGCCCAATATGGCTACACCTTC,CSAQYGYTF
TRBJ2-2,TRBV5-1,NA,TRBD1,TGCGCCAGCAGCTTAACAGGGGGATTGAGCACCGGGGAGCTGTTTTTT,CASSLTGGLSTGELFF
TRBJ2-3,TRBV28,NA,TRBD2,TGTGCCAGCAAACTAGCGGGCACAGATACGCAGTATTTT,CASKLAGTDTQYF
TRBJ2-1,TRBV19,NA,TRBD2,TGTGCCAGTAGTCACGATTCTAGCGGGAGGGCCATCGAGCAGTTCTTC,CASSHDSSGRAIEQFF
TRBJ2-1,TRBV5-6,NA,NA,TGTGCCAGCAGCGAGGGGGGAGCAGGGGAGCAGTTCTTC,CASSEGGAGEQFF
TRBJ1-4,TRBV27,NA,NA,TGTGCCAGCAGCTTAACAGGGCTCGGGGAAAAACTGTTTTTT,CASSLTGLGEKLFF
TRBJ1-3,TRBV6-5,NA,NA,TGTGCCAGCAGTTACTCGAGGGACTCTGGAAACACCATATATTTT,CASSYSRDSGNTIYF